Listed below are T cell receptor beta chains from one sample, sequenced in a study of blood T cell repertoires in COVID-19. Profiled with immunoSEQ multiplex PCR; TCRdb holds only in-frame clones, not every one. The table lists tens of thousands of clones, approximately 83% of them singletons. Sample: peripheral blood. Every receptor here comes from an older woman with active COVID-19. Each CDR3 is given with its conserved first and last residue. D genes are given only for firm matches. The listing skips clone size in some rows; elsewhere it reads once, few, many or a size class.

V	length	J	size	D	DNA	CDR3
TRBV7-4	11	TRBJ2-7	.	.	TGTGCCAGCAGCCTCAGGGAGGTAAAGTACTTC	CASSLREVKYF
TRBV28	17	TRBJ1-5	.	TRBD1	TGTGCCAGCATGTTTGATCCCACAATCGACAGGGGTAAGCCCCAGCATTTT	CASMFDPTIDRGKPQHF
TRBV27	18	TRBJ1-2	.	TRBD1	TGTGCCAGCAGTTTATACGGTCGAGGACAGGGGGCTAACTATGGCTACACCTTC	CASSLYGRGQGANYGYTF
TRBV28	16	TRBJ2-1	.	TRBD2	TGTGCCAGCAGCAGATTGACTAGCGGGAACCTCAATGAGCAGTTCTTC	CASSRLTSGNLNEQFF
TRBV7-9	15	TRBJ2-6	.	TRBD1	TGTGCCAGCAGCCACCGGGACAGCGGGGCCAACGTCCTGACTTTC	CASSHRDSGANVLTF
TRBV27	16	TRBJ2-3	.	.	TGTGCCAGCAGTCCACGAATGGGGACAAGCACAGATACGCAGTATTTT	CASSPRMGTSTDTQYF
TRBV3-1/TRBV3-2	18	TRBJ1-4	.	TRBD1	TGTGCCAGCAGCCAACGAGTCCCGGGACAGGGCAGTAATGAAAAACTGTTTTTT	CASSQRVPGQGSNEKLFF
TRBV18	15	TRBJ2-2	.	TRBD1	TGTGCCAGCTCCCTATTTGGACAGGGGACCCGGGAGCTGTTTTTT	CASSLFGQGTRELFF
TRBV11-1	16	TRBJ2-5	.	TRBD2	TGTGCCAGCAGTTTTAGCGGGACTTCCTACCAAGAGACCCAGTACTTC	CASSFSGTSYQETQYF
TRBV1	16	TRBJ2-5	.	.	TGCACCAGCAGCCCCCCCTGCGGGAGCCAGAGGGAGACCCAGTACTTC	CTSSPPCGSQRETQYF
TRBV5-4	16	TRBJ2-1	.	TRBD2	TGTGCCAGCAGCCGTCCCCCTAGCGGGGGCAACAATGAGCAGTTCTTC	CASSRPPSGGNNEQFF
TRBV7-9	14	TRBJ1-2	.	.	TGTGCCAGCAGCTTAGTTTCCACAGAACATGGCTACACCTTC	CASSLVSTEHGYTF
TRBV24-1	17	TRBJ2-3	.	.	TGTGCCACCAGTGCCGCGGGCCGCCCTGGCGGCACAGATACGCAGTATTTT	CATSAAGRPGGTDTQYF
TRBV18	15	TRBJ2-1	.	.	TGTGCCAGCTCACCGGAGGGTTCTTCTTACAATGAGCAGTTCTTC	CASSPEGSSYNEQFF
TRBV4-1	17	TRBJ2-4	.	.	TGCGCCAGCAGCCCTAACTTTGTAGCGGTAGCCAAAAACATTCAGTACTTC	CASSPNFVAVAKNIQYF
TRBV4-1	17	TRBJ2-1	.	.	TGCGCCAGCAGCCAAGCTGGACTTGCAGCTTACCTCAATGAGCAGTTCTTC	CASSQAGLAAYLNEQFF
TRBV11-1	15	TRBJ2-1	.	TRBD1	TGTGCCAGCAGCTTGAGGACAGGTGCCAACAATGAGCAGTTCTTC	CASSLRTGANNEQFF
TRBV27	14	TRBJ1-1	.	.	TGTGCCAGCAGTTTATCGACGGGGGGGACTGAAGCTTTCTTT	CASSLSTGGTEAFF
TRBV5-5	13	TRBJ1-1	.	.	TGTGCCAGCAGCTATAGCATGAACACTGAAGCTTTCTTT	CASSYSMNTEAFF
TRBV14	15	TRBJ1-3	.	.	TGTGCCAGCAGCCAAGTACACAGCACGGTACACACCATATATTTT	CASSQVHSTVHTIYF
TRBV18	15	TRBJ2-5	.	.	TGTGCCAGCTCGTCGAACAGGCAGGGCTCAGAGACCCAGTACTTC	CASSSNRQGSETQYF
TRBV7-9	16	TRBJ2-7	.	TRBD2	TGTGCCAGCAGCCCCGAGCGGGAGCCTCCTACCTACGAGCAGTACTTC	CASSPEREPPTYEQYF
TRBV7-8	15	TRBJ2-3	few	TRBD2	TGTGCCAGCAGCCCCGGGAGGGTGGCCACAGATACGCAGTATTTT	CASSPGRVATDTQYF
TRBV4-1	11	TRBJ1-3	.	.	TGCGCCAGCCAGCGGGGGAACACCATATATTTT	CASQRGNTIYF
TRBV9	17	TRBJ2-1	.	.	TGTGCCAGCAGCGTAGGGCCGCGTATCGCTTACGAGGATGAGCAGTTCTTC	CASSVGPRIAYEDEQFF
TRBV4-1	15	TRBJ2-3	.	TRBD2	TGCGCCAGCAGCCAAGTCACTAGCGGTCGAGATACGCAGTATTTT	CASSQVTSGRDTQYF
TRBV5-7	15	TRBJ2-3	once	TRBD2	TGTGCCAGCAGCTTGGACACTAGCGGGAGAGATACGCAGTATTTT	CASSLDTSGRDTQYF
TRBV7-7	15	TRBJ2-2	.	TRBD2	TGTGCCAGCAGCCCCCCTTGGGGGGGGATCGGGGAGCTGTTTTTT	CASSPPWGGIGELFF
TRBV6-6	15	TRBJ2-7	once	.	TGTGCCAGCAGTTCCCCCGTGGCTGACTCCTACGAGCAGTACTTC	CASSSPVADSYEQYF
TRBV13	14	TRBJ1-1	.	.	TGTGCCAGCAGGAACAGAGGACAGTTCACTGAAGCTTTCTTT	CASRNRGQFTEAFF
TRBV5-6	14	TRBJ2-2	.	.	TGTGCCAGCAGCTTGGTGGAGGCTACCGGGGAGCTGTTTTTT	CASSLVEATGELFF
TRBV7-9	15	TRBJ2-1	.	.	TGTGCCAGCACTCAGGTCCCTTCCTCCTACAATGAGCAGTTCTTC	CASTQVPSSYNEQFF
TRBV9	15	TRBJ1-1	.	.	TGTGCCAGCAGCGTAGGGAATCTAAGGGGCACTGAAGCTTTCTTT	CASSVGNLRGTEAFF
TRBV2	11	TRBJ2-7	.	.	TGTGCCAGCAGTGACGGCTACGAGCAGTACTTC	CASSDGYEQYF
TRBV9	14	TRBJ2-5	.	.	TGTGCCAGCAGCGTTGATACAGGGGGGGGGACCCAGTACTTC	CASSVDTGGGTQYF
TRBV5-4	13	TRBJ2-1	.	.	TGTGCCAGCAGCTTGGAAGCTCTCAATGAGCAGTTCTTC	CASSLEALNEQFF
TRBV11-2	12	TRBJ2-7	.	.	TGTGCCAGCAGCCCCCTGAGGTACGAGCAGTACTTC	CASSPLRYEQYF
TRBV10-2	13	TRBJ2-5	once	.	TGCGCCAGCAGTGGTCGGCTGGGAGGGACCCAGTACTTC	CASSGRLGGTQYF
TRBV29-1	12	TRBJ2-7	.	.	TGCAGCGCCAAGGGGGATAACTACGAGCAGTACTTC	CSAKGDNYEQYF